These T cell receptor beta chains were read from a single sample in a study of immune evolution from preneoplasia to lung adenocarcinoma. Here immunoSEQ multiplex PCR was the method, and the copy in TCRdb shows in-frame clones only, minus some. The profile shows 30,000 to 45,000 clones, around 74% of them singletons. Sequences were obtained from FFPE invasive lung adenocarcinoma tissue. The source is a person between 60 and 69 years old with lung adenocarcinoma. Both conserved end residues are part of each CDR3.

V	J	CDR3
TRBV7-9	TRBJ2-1	CASSRRTSYYNEQFF
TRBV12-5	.	CASGQNTGLELFF
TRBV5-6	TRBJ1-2	CASSSPVLNYGYTF
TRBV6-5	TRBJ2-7	CASGLSYEQYF
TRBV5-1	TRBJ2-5	CASSLEAMGVETQYF
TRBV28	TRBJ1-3	CASSLGGTAGNTIYF
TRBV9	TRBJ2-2	CASSVVSITGELFF
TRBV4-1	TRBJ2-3	CASSQQGTDTQYF
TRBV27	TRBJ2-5	CASSSLGVGIKETQYF
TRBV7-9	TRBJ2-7	CASSGWAGPIIREQYF
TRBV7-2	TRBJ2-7	CAGSSYRGLEQYF
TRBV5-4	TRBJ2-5	CASSQDIGQETQYF
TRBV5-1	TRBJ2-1	CTSSLGGLAALNEQFF
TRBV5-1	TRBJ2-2	CASSLGTGARELFF
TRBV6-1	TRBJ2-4	CASSELLLAKNIQYF
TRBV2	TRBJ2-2	CASSSGGELFF
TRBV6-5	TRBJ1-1	CASSYDGTEAFF
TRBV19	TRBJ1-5	CASEVRGHAQPQHF
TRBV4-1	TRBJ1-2	CASSQGLSFEGNYGYTF
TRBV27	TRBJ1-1	CASSFWAGETEAFF
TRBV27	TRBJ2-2	CASPLGTAAGIELFF
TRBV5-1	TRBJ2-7	CASSGNLGELYEQYF
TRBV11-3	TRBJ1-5	CASGDRWGNQPQHF
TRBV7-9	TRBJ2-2	CASSQRQGVTGELFF
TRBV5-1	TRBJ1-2	CASRAEPLNYGYTF
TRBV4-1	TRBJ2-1	CASSQDPGTNNEQFF
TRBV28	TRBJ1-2	CATTVYYGVSGYTF
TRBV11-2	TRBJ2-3	CASSFYRSTSTDTQYF
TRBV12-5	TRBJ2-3	CASGLFTGTHISYF
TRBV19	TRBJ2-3	CASNRASTDTQYF
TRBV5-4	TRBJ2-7	CASSFSTSRGREQYF
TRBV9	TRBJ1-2	CASSVDSPALYGYTF
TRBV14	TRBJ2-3	CASSQGPRGSTDTQYF
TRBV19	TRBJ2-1	CASSMHGAPEQFF
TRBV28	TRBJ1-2	CASSLGSGTAGYTF
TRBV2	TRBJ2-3	CASSEGEADTQYF
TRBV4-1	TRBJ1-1	CASSQGRLHPGTGAPRAFF
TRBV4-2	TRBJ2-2	CASSPTWDVTGELFF
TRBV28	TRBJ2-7	CASSLTGGEQYF
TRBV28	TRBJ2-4	CASSFGGETKNIQYF
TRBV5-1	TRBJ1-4	CASSLRDATNEKLFF
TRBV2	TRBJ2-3	CASNRDPRFSTDTQYF
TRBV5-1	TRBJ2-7	CASSLDGAPSYEQYF
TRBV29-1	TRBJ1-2	CSVERARQQRGYTF
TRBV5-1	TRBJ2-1	CASSLTRSGGMNEQFF
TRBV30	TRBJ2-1	CALGAGQGYNEQFF
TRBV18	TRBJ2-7	CASSPPLAGEVAQYF
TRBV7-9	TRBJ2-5	CASSPRAGETQYF
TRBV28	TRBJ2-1	CASSSIGEQFF
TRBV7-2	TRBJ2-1	CASRDLRSYNEQFF
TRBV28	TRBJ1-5	CASISTSNQPQHF
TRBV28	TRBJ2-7	CASRDIGPYEQYF
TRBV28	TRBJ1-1	CASRTGPTEAFF
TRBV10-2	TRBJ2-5	CASSVTGGRETQYF
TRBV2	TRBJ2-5	CASSYTVGEETQYF
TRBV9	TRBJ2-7	CASSVGAVENYEQYF
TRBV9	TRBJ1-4	CASSANGQPTNEKLFF